This T cell receptor (beta chain) derives from a study of shared T cell receptors in the human thymus. V lost 3 bases to trimming and J lost 8 bases, with 11 bases between them. This CDR3 region has 13 residues. CDR1 is LGHNA, CDR2 YNFKEQ, per germline. The assay was immunoSEQ multiplex PCR, and TCRdb's table has in-frame clones only and misses some. Here the sample spans hundreds of thousands of clones, 87% being singletons. A further study also used this sample, focusing on human thymus T cells. From that report: Resections were taken during corrective heart surgery, and the thymus tissue came from these. Thymic and blood repertoires seemed to favor certain V and J genes.

The TCR comes from a boy under three years old with a congenital heart defect. What was sequenced was thymocytes. The gene calls are TRBV4-2 and TRBJ2-1; no clear D. The chain's CDR3 is CASSHLDRDEQFF. The CDR3 coding sequence is TGTGCCAGCAGCCATCTAGACCGGGATGAGCAGTTCTTC.